This is a list of T cell receptor beta chains from one sample in a study of PD-L1 blockade in urothelial cancer. The assay was immunoSEQ multiplex PCR, and TCRdb's table has in-frame clones only and misses some. This table holds 80,000 to 130,000 clones, roughly nine tenths found once. Sample: PBMCs, taken around atezolizumab (anti-PD-L1) treatment. The receptor set was obtained from a woman of 80 years or more with urothelial cancer. Both conserved end residues are part of each CDR3. The D gene is left open where the match is weak. Size is stated for part of the rows, as once, few or many counts, or as a class when the clone is expanded.

CDR3nt | CDR3aa | abundance | d_gene | j_gene | v_gene
TGTGCCAGCAGTGGGTCAAACAGGGAAGAGACCCAGTACTTC | CASSGSNREETQYF | . | . | TRBJ2-5 | TRBV6-1
TGTGCCAGCAGCCGCGACAGGGGGAGTCAGCCCCAGCATTTT | CASSRDRGSQPQHF | . | TRBD1 | TRBJ1-5 | TRBV6-6
TGTGCCAGCTCTGTTGCGGGACAGGAAGTCTATGGCTACACCTTC | CASSVAGQEVYGYTF | once | TRBD1 | TRBJ1-2 | TRBV7-9
TGTGCCAGCAGCGTAGGCACAGGGGCCCGGAACACCGGGGAGCTGTTTTTT | CASSVGTGARNTGELFF | once | TRBD1 | TRBJ2-2 | TRBV9
TGTGCCACCAGCAGAGATGGACTAGCGGGAATCCGAGTCACCGGGGAGCTGTTTTTT | CATSRDGLAGIRVTGELFF | . | TRBD2 | TRBJ2-2 | TRBV15
TGCGCCAGCAGTGGACAGGGAATAGGGGAGACCCAGTACTTC | CASSGQGIGETQYF | . | TRBD1 | TRBJ2-5 | TRBV5-1
TGTGCCAGCAGTTACTCGATGGTCCCGGGGGAGGATGGCTACACCTTC | CASSYSMVPGEDGYTF | . | . | TRBJ1-2 | TRBV6-5
TGTGCCTGGAGTGTAAGATCGTCCGAGTATCTCGACGAGCAGTACTTC | CAWSVRSSEYLDEQYF | . | . | TRBJ2-7 | TRBV30
TGTGCCAGCTCACCCTACAGGGAAGGCTACACCTTC | CASSPYREGYTF | . | . | TRBJ1-2 | TRBV18
TGTGCCAGCAGCTTCCAGGGGACCTACGAGCAGTACTTC | CASSFQGTYEQYF | . | . | TRBJ2-7 | TRBV5-8
TGTGCCTGGAGTGTTGGTCAGGGGCCCTCCTACGAGCAGTACTTC | CAWSVGQGPSYEQYF | few | . | TRBJ2-7 | TRBV30
TGTGCCAGCAGCGTAGGGGGGGGAGGGTCCTACAATGAGCAGTTCTTC | CASSVGGGGSYNEQFF | . | TRBD2 | TRBJ2-1 | TRBV9
TGTGCCACCAACCCTTCAGGGCTAGCGAACAATGAGCAGTTCTTC | CATNPSGLANNEQFF | . | . | TRBJ2-1 | TRBV6-1
TGTGCCAGTAGTATACAGGTGAACTATGGCTACACCTTC | CASSIQVNYGYTF | . | . | TRBJ1-2 | TRBV19
TGTGCCAGCTACAGGGGAACGATACGAATTACTGAAGCTTTCTTT | CASYRGTIRITEAFF | . | TRBD1 | TRBJ1-1 | TRBV27
TGCAGCGTCCCAGAACAGGGCGTCTATGGCTACACCTTC | CSVPEQGVYGYTF | . | . | TRBJ1-2 | TRBV29-1
TGTGCCAGCAGCGTACAGGGTGGGACAGATACGCAGTATTTT | CASSVQGGTDTQYF | . | . | TRBJ2-3 | TRBV5-8
TGTGCCAGTAGTATGGGGACAAGCTCCTACGAGCAGTACTTC | CASSMGTSSYEQYF | few | . | TRBJ2-7 | TRBV19
TGTGCCAGCAGTGGGACAGCCCTCTCCGGGGAGCTGTTTTTT | CASSGTALSGELFF | . | TRBD1 | TRBJ2-2 | TRBV5-6
TGTGCCAGCAGCACCGGGACAGGGGGCACTGAAGCTTTCTTT | CASSTGTGGTEAFF | . | TRBD1 | TRBJ1-1 | TRBV7-6
TGTGCCAGCTCACCACAACTAGCGGGGAACACCGGGGAGCTGTTTTTT | CASSPQLAGNTGELFF | . | TRBD2 | TRBJ2-2 | TRBV18
TGTGCCAGCAGGGGACTAGGGCGCGAGCACAACAATGAGCAGTTCTTC | CASRGLGREHNNEQFF | . | TRBD2 | TRBJ2-1 | TRBV6-6
TGTGCCAGCAGCCCGGACAGGGGGGCGGATACGCAGTATTTT | CASSPDRGADTQYF | . | TRBD1 | TRBJ2-3 | TRBV5-6
TGTGCCTGGAGTGTACTCGTCGGTGAGCAGTTCTTC | CAWSVLVGEQFF | . | . | TRBJ2-1 | TRBV30
TGTGCCAGCAGCTCCGCGGGACAGGGAGCAGATACGCAGTATTTT | CASSSAGQGADTQYF | . | TRBD1 | TRBJ2-3 | TRBV7-6
TGTGCCAGCAGTGAAGCGCCAGGTCAGGCCTACGAGCAGTACTTC | CASSEAPGQAYEQYF | . | . | TRBJ2-7 | TRBV6-1
TGTGCCAGCAGCGTCGATCCAGGGGGACCTACGGTGAACACTGAAGCTTTCTTT | CASSVDPGGPTVNTEAFF | . | TRBD1 | TRBJ1-1 | TRBV5-4
TGTGCCAGCAGTTTATCGGGACAGAGGAATTCACCCCTCCACTTT | CASSLSGQRNSPLHF | . | TRBD1 | TRBJ1-6 | TRBV28
TGTGCCAGCAGCCCTCCTAGCGGGAGGGTCAATGAGCAGTTCTTC | CASSPPSGRVNEQFF | . | TRBD2 | TRBJ2-1 | TRBV7-2
TGTGCCAGCAATCATCCGTCCCGGACCCCGGGACAGGGGAGGTCTGGAAACACCATATATTTT | CASNHPSRTPGQGRSGNTIYF | . | TRBD1 | TRBJ1-3 | TRBV2
TGCGCCAGCAGGTTAGACAATGAGCAGTTCTTC | CASRLDNEQFF | . | . | TRBJ2-1 | TRBV5-1
TGTGCCTGGGAGACAGGCGATTTCTATGGCTACACCTTC | CAWETGDFYGYTF | . | . | TRBJ1-2 | TRBV30
TGCGCCAGCAGCTTGGGCACTATAGCGGGAGCGGGCGAGCAGTACTTC | CASSLGTIAGAGEQYF | . | TRBD2 | TRBJ2-7 | TRBV5-1
TGTGCCAGCAGTTTAACTAGCGGAGGGTACGCGCAGTACTTC | CASSLTSGGYAQYF | . | TRBD2 | TRBJ2-7 | TRBV27
TGTGCCAGCAGCCGGGGACAGGGGAATCAGCCCCAGCATTTT | CASSRGQGNQPQHF | . | TRBD1 | TRBJ1-5 | TRBV7-2
TGCAGCGTTGGGGGGGTCACCGAGCAGTACTTC | CSVGGVTEQYF | . | . | TRBJ2-7 | TRBV29-1
TGTGCCAGCAGCTGGTCTAGCGGGGGGAACAATGAGCAGTTCTTC | CASSWSSGGNNEQFF | . | TRBD2 | TRBJ2-1 | TRBV7-2
TGTGCCAGTAGTAAGGGACAGGGGGTCTCCTACGAGCAGTACTTC | CASSKGQGVSYEQYF | few | TRBD1 | TRBJ2-7 | TRBV19
TGTGCCAGCTCAACAGAGAACAGGGGGCCTTCCTTC | CASSTENRGPSF | . | TRBD1 | TRBJ1-2 | TRBV18
TGTGCCAGCAGCTTATCTTTGCTGACTAGCGGGCTCAATGAGCAGTTCTTC | CASSLSLLTSGLNEQFF | . | TRBD2 | TRBJ2-1 | TRBV11-2
TGTGCCAGCAGTAGCAGGGGGCTACGCTCCTACGAGCAGTACTTC | CASSSRGLRSYEQYF | . | TRBD1 | TRBJ2-7 | TRBV28
TGTGCCAGCAGTCCCGGGACTAGTCGTAAGCAGTTCTTC | CASSPGTSRKQFF | . | TRBD2 | TRBJ2-1 | TRBV6-5
TGTGCCAGCAGCAAGGACAGGGTTGATTTCTACGAGCAGTACTTC | CASSKDRVDFYEQYF | . | TRBD1 | TRBJ2-7 | TRBV5-4
TGTGCCAGCAGCTTGGCGGGCAGGGGAAGGTCAGATGGCTACACCTTC | CASSLAGRGRSDGYTF | . | . | TRBJ1-2 | TRBV5-6
TGTGCCAGCAGCCTTGACAGTGGGGGGGCCAACGTCCTGACTTTC | CASSLDSGGANVLTF | . | . | TRBJ2-6 | TRBV4-2
TGCAGCACGGCCGCGGTGGGCTATGGCTACACCTTC | CSTAAVGYGYTF | . | . | TRBJ1-2 | TRBV29-1
TGCGCCAGCAGCTTGGAGCTGGTGAACACTGAAGCTTTCTTT | CASSLELVNTEAFF | once | . | TRBJ1-1 | TRBV5-1
TGTGCCAGCAGTACCCACGTAGGGACAGAAAATCAGCCCCAGCATTTT | CASSTHVGTENQPQHF | . | TRBD1 | TRBJ1-5 | TRBV6-6
TGTGCCAGCAGCTTTCCCGGGAGATTGGACGGCTATGGCTACACCTTC | CASSFPGRLDGYGYTF | . | . | TRBJ1-2 | TRBV7-9
TGCGCCAGCAGCACGGGACAGGGGGCTGGGGAAGCTTTCTTT | CASSTGQGAGEAFF | . | TRBD1 | TRBJ1-1 | TRBV5-1
TGTGCCAGCAGTGCCCGCGCGGGGACTAGCACAGATACGCAGTATTTT | CASSARAGTSTDTQYF | . | . | TRBJ2-3 | TRBV6-1
TGCGCCAGCAGCAGTGGGACAGGGGAAGAAAAACTGTTTTTT | CASSSGTGEEKLFF | . | TRBD1 | TRBJ1-4 | TRBV5-1
TGCGCCAGCAGCCAAGGGGCTTTTTCAGAGACCCAGTACTTC | CASSQGAFSETQYF | . | . | TRBJ2-5 | TRBV4-1
TGTGCCAGCAGTCGTAGAGGCGATGAGCAGTTCTTC | CASSRRGDEQFF | . | . | TRBJ2-1 | TRBV27
TGTGCCAGCAGTCCCTGGGAGAGGGTTGGCTACACCTTC | CASSPWERVGYTF | . | . | TRBJ1-2 | TRBV25-1
TGTGCCAGCAGCTCCGACAGGGCGCGTCAGCCCCAGCATTTT | CASSSDRARQPQHF | . | TRBD1 | TRBJ1-5 | TRBV5-4